A single sample is the source of the 11 T cell receptor beta chains below, sequenced in a study of identical twins. MiXCR was run by TCRdb on the 5' RACE reads, yielding one entry per CDR3 protein. The repertoire holds 200,000 to 250,000 distinct CDR3 sequences, approximately 7% seen once, with 3.5% to 4% in the top ten. This sample was also put to use in a study of yellow fever vaccine responses in identical twins.

The specimen was memory (CD45RO+) T cells sorted from blood. The receptors stem from a woman between 18 and 29 years old in good health.

Ten or more counts support this clonotype. This sequence joins TRBV7-2 and TRBJ2-1; the D is unclear. With 2 bases removed from V and 6 bases from J, the gap between germline ends came to 8 bases. Germline lookup yields CDR1 SGHTA and CDR2 FQGNSA. The CDR3 spans 13 residues. CDR3 sequence (DNA): TGTGCCAGCAGCTTATTCCCTTCCAATGAGCAGTTCTTC. Protein product: CASSLFPSNEQFF.

This clonotype has a count of ten or more. The chain is built from TRBV7-9 and TRBJ2-3; possible D gene TRBD2, 6 bases. This CDR3 is 15 amino acids long. V was cut by 5 bases and J by 4 bases, with 16 bases left in between. Germline CDR1 SEHNR, CDR2 FQNEAQ (reference sequence). The CDR3 here is CASSVASVGADTQYF. The CDR3 coding sequence is TGTGCCAGCAGCGTTGCTAGCGTTGGAGCAGATACGCAGTATTTT.

The table lists this clonotype with a few counts. The V gene is TRBV3-1, the J gene TRBJ2-2, with TRBD1 identical over 10 bases. This CDR3 is 15 amino acids long. Trimming removed 1 base from V and 6 bases from J; junction bases left unmatched: 2. Germline CDR1 and CDR2: LGHDT and YNNKEL (reference sequence). The CDR3 sequence is CASSQGDRGAGELFF. The CDR3 region has the DNA TGTGCCAGCAGCCAAGGGGACAGGGGAGCCGGGGAGCTGTTTTTT. Drawing the rest from reference TRBV3-1 and TRBJ2-2, the complete variable domain is DTAVSQTPKYLVTQMGNDKSIKCEQNLGHDTMYWYKQDSKKFLKIMFSYNNKELIINETVPNRFSPKSPDKAHLNLHINSLELGDSAVYFCASSQGDRGAGELFFGEGSRLTVL.

This clonotype occurred a few times. The chain is built from TRBV6-1 and TRBJ2-3; TRBD1 aligns across 7 bases. Germline V gives CDR1 MNHNS, CDR2 SASEGT. The CDR3 is 16 amino acids. V gave up 6 bases and J gave up 0 bases; unmatched junction bases: 9. CDR3 nucleotide sequence: TGTGCCAGCAGGAACAGGGGCCCGGGGAGCACAGATACGCAGTATTTT. Translated: CASRNRGPGSTDTQYF.

This clonotype was picked up many times. The V call is TRBV20-1, the J call TRBJ2-7, with 8 bases matching TRBD2. From germline, CDR1 is DFQATT and CDR2 SNEGSKA (reference sequence). The V and J ends lost 1 base and 3 bases, in that order; junction bases with no gene match: 2. The CDR3 has 13 residues. As DNA, the CDR3 is TGCAGTGCTAGAGGGCGGGGGGACTACGAGCAGTACGTC. Protein product: CSARGRGDYEQYV.

The chain combines TRBV12-3 or TRBV12-4 with TRBJ2-3, with D possibly TRBD2 on 6 matching bases. The CDR3 length is 14 residues. Trimming removed 7 bases from V and 0 bases from J, with 11 bases in between. CDR3 residues: CASTSGLSTDTQYF. The CDR3 DNA sequence: TGTGCCAGCACCTCGGGACTTAGCACAGATACGCAGTATTTT.

The V and J genes are TRBV24-1 and TRBJ1-1; D is ambiguous. The V end lost 4 bases, the J end lost 6 bases, and 8 bases lay between the germline ends. The CDR3 runs 12 residues. Germline-derived CDR1 and CDR2 are KGHDR and SFDVKD. CDR3 protein: CATSDPDSEAFF. As DNA, the CDR3 is TGTGCCACCAGTGACCCAGATTCTGAAGCTTTCTTT.

This clonotype was detected many times. The chain is built from TRBV4-1 and TRBJ1-4; 8 nucleotides match TRBD1. CDR3 length equals 18 residues. Germline CDR1 reads MGHRA; CDR2 reads YSYEKL. The junction had 13 bases not matched to a gene; V was cut back by 0 bases and J by 7 bases. CDR3 residues: CASSQEGIARQGREKLFF. CDR3 nucleotide sequence: TGCGCCAGCAGCCAAGAAGGTATTGCGAGACAGGGGCGTGAAAAACTGTTTTTT.

V and J are TRBV7-9 and TRBJ2-5, with 7 bases identical to TRBD2. The length of the CDR3 is 16 residues. V was clipped by 3 bases and J by 3 bases; unmatched bases: 10. Germline V gene data show CDR1 as SEHNR and CDR2 as FQNEAQ (reference sequence). The chain's CDR3 is CASSFPLTSPKETQYF. The CDR3 DNA sequence: TGTGCCAGCAGCTTCCCTCTGACTAGCCCCAAAGAGACCCAGTACTTC. Drawing the rest from reference TRBV7-9 and TRBJ2-5, the complete variable domain is DTGVSQNPRHKITKRGQNVTFRCDPISEHNRLYWYRQTLGQGPEFLTYFQNEAQLEKSRLLSDRFSAERPKGSFSTLEIQRTEQGDSAMYLCASSFPLTSPKETQYFGPGTRLLVL.

In its sample, this clonotype was seen a few times. The rearrangement links TRBV6-5 to TRBJ2-2; a weak D match, TRBD2 (6 bases). The CDR3 has 15 residues. Germline values: CDR1 MNHEY, CDR2 SVGAGI. Deletions cut 2 bases from V and 3 bases from J, with 10 bases between. The CDR3, as DNA: TGTGCCAGCAGTTACCGGGGGTGGGACACCGGGGAGCTGTTTTTT. Its translation is CASSYRGWDTGELFF.

This clonotype was detected only a few times. V is TRBV12-3 or TRBV12-4 and J is TRBJ2-2; 15 bases are a match to TRBD2. Trimming took 2 bases from V and 0 from J; bases not matched to a gene: 10. The CDR3 covers 21 residues. CDR3 amino acids: CASSLIYTGTSGRSNTGELFF. CDR3 coding DNA: TGTGCCAGCAGTTTAATATATACCGGGACTAGCGGGAGGTCGAACACCGGGGAGCTGTTTTTT.